This T cell receptor (beta chain) is from a study of blood T cell repertoires in COVID-19. The germline CDR1 and CDR2 sequences are SGHAT and FQNNGV. Trimming shortened V by 3 bases and J by 3 bases, and 6 bases separated the two germline ends. CDR3 length equals 13 residues. Measured with immunoSEQ multiplex PCR; TCRdb has only the in-frame clones, and not every one. The sample consists of 70,000 to 90,000 clones, 86% of them appearing once. The genes are TRBV11-2 and TRBJ1-5, with D unresolved. The clonotype comes from an older man with COVID-19, enrolled during active disease. Sequencing was done on a sample of peripheral blood. CDR3 region: CASSLSLNQPQHF. The CDR3 DNA sequence: TGTGCCAGCAGCTTGAGCCTCAATCAGCCCCAGCATTTT. Together with reference TRBV11-2 and TRBJ1-5, the CDR3 gives the full variable domain: EAGVAQSPRYKIIEKRQSVAFWCNPISGHATLYWYQQILGQGPKLLIQFQNNGVVDDSQLPKDRFSAERLKGVDSTLKIQPAKLEDSAVYLCASSLSLNQPQHFGDGTRLSIL.